What follows are 25 T cell receptor beta chains derived from one specimen sequenced in a study of blood T cells in healthy people across ages. Using a J-beta primer mix together with a sample-barcoded 5' primer, a second PCR was run for roughly 6 to 12 cycles. In TCRdb, the 5' RACE reads were re-called with MiXCR into one record per CDR3 protein. The data hold 500,000 to 550,000 distinct CDR3 sequences, with 24% observed a single time. These data were also reused for a study on T cells of mothers and their children.

The sequenced sample was blood. The receptors here all came from a boy aged 5-17 years in good health.

This clonotype was observed a few times. V is TRBV6-5 and J is TRBJ2-1, with TRBD1 identical over 8 bases. Germline V lookup: CDR1 MNHEY, CDR2 SVGAGI. The CDR3 length is 17 residues. The junction had 10 bases not matched to a gene; V was cut back by 0 bases and J by 6 bases. The CDR3 region has the DNA TGTGCCAGCAGTTACTCGATGGGCAGGGGGCACGGCAATGAGCAGTTCTTC. Its translation is CASSYSMGRGHGNEQFF.

J is TRBJ2-1 and V is TRBV10-3; D is perhaps TRBD2 (6 bases). The CDR3 loop spans 16 amino acids. Deletions cut 2 bases from V and 0 bases from J, with 11 bases between. Germline loops: CDR1 ENHRY, CDR2 SYGVKD. The DNA of the CDR3 is TGTGCCATCAGTGAGGCGGGACTGAGCTCCTACAATGAGCAGTTCTTC. It translates to CAISEAGLSSYNEQFF.

The J gene is TRBJ2-5, the V gene TRBV15; 12 bases are shared with TRBD2. CDR1 and CDR2 (germline): LNHNV, YYDKDF (reference sequence). CDR3 length: 18 amino acids. J gave up 2 bases and V 2 bases, and 9 bases lay outside the gene matches. The DNA for the CDR3 is TGTGCCACCAGCAGAAATATAAGGACTAGCGGGGAACAAGAGACCCAGTACTTC. It specifies CATSRNIRTSGEQETQYF.

The J gene is TRBJ1-1, the V gene TRBV7-9; D may be TRBD1 (5 bases). CDR3 length equals 13 residues. CDR1 is SEHNR, CDR2 FQNEAQ, per germline (reference sequence). The V gene lost 5 bases and the J gene lost 4 bases, with 11 bases spanning the gap. CDR3 sequence reads: CASSHQTATEAFF. Written as DNA, the CDR3 is TGTGCCAGCAGCCACCAGACAGCCACTGAAGCTTTCTTT.

The chain carries TRBV2 and TRBJ2-5, with D possibly TRBD2 on 6 matching bases. CDR3 length: 14 residues. Germline V gene lookup returns CDR1 SNHLY and CDR2 FYNNEI. V lost 7 bases, J lost 11 bases, and 23 bases lay in between. The CDR3: CASIRGTRGGEQYF. In nucleotides, the CDR3 is TGTGCCAGCATTAGAGGGACCAGAGGAGGGGAGCAGTACTTC. Combining the CDR3 with reference TRBV2 and TRBJ2-5 gives the whole variable domain EPEVTQTPSHQVTQMGQEVILRCVPISNHLYFYWYRQILGQKVEFLVSFYNNEISEKSEIFDDQFSVERPDGSNFTLKIRSTKLEDSAMYFCASIRGTRGGEQYFGPGTRLLVL.

The rearrangement links TRBV11-1 to TRBJ2-3; D ambiguous. With 4 bases removed from V and 6 bases from J, the gap between germline ends came to 14 bases. Germline V gene sequence: CDR1 SGHAT, CDR2 FQDESV (reference sequence). The CDR3 contains 14 residues. The CDR3 reads CASSSWTEGDTQYF. CDR3 sequence (DNA): TGTGCCAGCAGCTCTTGGACGGAAGGGGATACGCAGTATTTT.

This clonotype was recorded a few times. The chain joins TRBV20-1 to TRBJ1-1; no clear D. The CDR3 covers 13 residues. Trimming stripped 5 bases from V and 6 bases from J, with 16 bases between. CDR1 and CDR2 from the germline V gene are DFQATT and SNEGSKA (reference sequence). CDR3 DNA: TGCAGTGCTCAAAACCTAGCCGGGGCTGAAGCTTTCTTT. This encodes CSAQNLAGAEAFF.

This clonotype was recorded a few times. The genes are TRBV6-1 and TRBJ2-2, with D perhaps matching TRBD1 (5 bases). V gave up 2 bases and J gave up 3 bases, with 10 bases separating them. The CDR3 totals 15 residues. Germline CDR1 is MNHNS and CDR2 is SASEGT. CDR3 sequence: CASSEPGRDTGELFF. CDR3 sequence (DNA): TGTGCCAGCAGTGAACCGGGCAGGGACACCGGGGAGCTGTTTTTT.

This chain uses TRBV12-3 or TRBV12-4 with TRBJ2-3, with 7 bases fitting TRBD2. The CDR3 has 17 residues. After removal of 5 bases from V and 3 bases from J, the junction contained 14 bases not matched to a gene. The CDR3 here is CASSVFFGGSETDTQYF. The CDR3 nucleotides are TGTGCCAGCAGTGTTTTCTTCGGCGGGAGCGAGACAGATACGCAGTATTTT.

CDR3 region: CSAAFESTDTQYF. In DNA, the CDR3 is TGCAGTGCTGCTTTCGAGAGCACAGATACGCAGTATTTT. The chain combines TRBV20-1 with TRBJ2-3; no firm D call. Trimming took off 5 bases at V and 0 bases at J, with 9 bases between the two ends. The CDR3 is 13 residues long. Looked up from germline, CDR1 is DFQATT and CDR2 is SNEGSKA (reference sequence).

This clonotype was observed a few times. V gene TRBV2 combines with J gene TRBJ2-1; 8 nucleotides match TRBD2. The CDR3 contains 15 residues. Per germline, CDR1 SNHLY and CDR2 FYNNEI. For the CDR3, the DNA is TGTGCTGACTCCGAGAGGCGGGGGGCCTACAATGAGCAGTTCTTC. Protein product: CADSERRGAYNEQFF.

In the case of this clonotype: The conserved phenylalanine or tryptophan is not found at the CDR3 terminus, so this likely reflects a read error. V usage is TRBV7-6 and J usage is TRBJ2-7; perhaps TRBD2 as D (6 bases). V was trimmed by 1 base and J by 0 bases, leaving 16 bases between them. Germline CDR1 and CDR2: SGHVS and FNYEAQ. There are 17 residues in the CDR3. Here the CDR3 reads CASSLVSSGSSSYEQYL. In DNA form, the CDR3 reads TGTGCCAGCAGCTTAGTGTCCAGCGGGTCCAGCTCCTACGAGCAGTACCTC.

The V and J genes are TRBV6-2 or TRBV6-3 and TRBJ2-1, with 9 positions matching TRBD1. Trimming cost V 6 bases and J 10 bases; bases outside gene matches: 4. Germline-derived CDR1 and CDR2 are MNHEY and SVGEGT. This CDR3 is built from 12 residues. CDR3 in amino acids: CASRPTGGEQFF. The CDR3 DNA reads as TGTGCCAGCAGGCCGACAGGGGGGGAGCAGTTCTTC.

The chain carries TRBV7-9 and TRBJ2-2; weak D call: TRBD1 (5 bases). The CDR3 length is 15 residues. CDR1 SEHNR and CDR2 FQNEAQ come from the germline V gene (reference sequence). The V end was cut by 3 bases, the J end by 3 bases, with 11 bases between. The DNA of the CDR3 is TGTGCCAGCAGCTTCTTGGCAGGGTACACCGGGGAGCTGTTTTTT. It translates to CASSFLAGYTGELFF.

V gene TRBV5-1 combines with J gene TRBJ2-2; D is unresolved. The CDR3 spans 16 residues. Germline-derived CDR1 and CDR2 are SGHRS and YFSETQ. V lost 6 bases and J lost 0, with 15 bases in between. In nucleotides, the CDR3 is TGCGCCAGCACCGACGGCCAGGAGTCGAACACCGGGGAGCTGTTTTTT. It yields the protein CASTDGQESNTGELFF.

The chain joins TRBV20-1 to TRBJ1-2; TRBD1 agrees at 12 bases. The CDR3 length is 17 residues. The trim removed 3 bases at V and 4 bases at J, leaving 12 bases unmatched. Germline lookup yields CDR1 DFQATT and CDR2 SNEGSKA (reference sequence). The CDR3 DNA follows: TGCAGTGCTAGGGCCGCGGGACAGGGGGCTCGGGTCTATGGCTACACCTTC. Its translation is CSARAAGQGARVYGYTF.

This clonotype was detected only a few times. The rearrangement links TRBV5-1 to TRBJ2-7; D assignment may be TRBD1 or TRBD2 (5 bases each). Germline V gene lookup returns CDR1 SGHRS and CDR2 YFSETQ. V was cut by 7 bases and J by 6 bases, with 17 bases left in between. This CDR3 is 13 amino acids long. The CDR3 bases are TGCGCCAGCCTAGGGACGGACCAAGGCGAGCAGTACTTC. Amino acid sequence: CASLGTDQGEQYF.

This clonotype showed up just once. The V call is TRBV29-1, the J call TRBJ1-2; D gene unclear. The CDR3 spans 12 residues. Germline CDR1 reads SQVTM; CDR2 reads ANQGSEA. Deletions cut 3 bases from V and 5 bases from J, with 10 bases between. The CDR3 coding sequence is TGCAGCGTTGATTGGCTTTGGTATGGCTACACCTTC. Residues: CSVDWLWYGYTF.

In this sample, this clonotype turned up a few times. V gene TRBV12-3 or TRBV12-4 combines with J gene TRBJ1-5; 8 nucleotides align to TRBD1. Trimming cost V 7 bases and J 2 bases; bases outside gene matches: 7. The length of the CDR3 is 15 residues. The chain's CDR3 is CASTRTGRGNQPQHF. CDR3 coding DNA: TGTGCCAGCACCAGGACAGGGAGGGGCAATCAGCCCCAGCATTTT.

Many counts were recorded for this clonotype. The V and J genes are TRBV7-2 and TRBJ1-1; D is undetermined. CDR3 size: 12 residues. CDR1 is SGHTA and CDR2 is FQGNSA in the germline V gene. V was clipped by 1 base and J by 3 bases, with 3 bases between them. For the CDR3, the DNA is TGTGCCAGCAGCTTAGTGTACACTGAAGCTTTCTTT. Its protein product is CASSLVYTEAFF.

The V and J genes are TRBV7-2 and TRBJ2-5; D possibly corresponds to TRBD2 (5 bases). TRBJ2-1 matches the DNA end more closely, so the J call is doubtful. There are 15 residues in the CDR3. From germline, CDR1 is SGHTA and CDR2 FQGNSA. CDR3 loop: CASSLGERRFDEQFF. CDR3 in DNA: TGTGCCAGCAGCTTAGGAGAAAGGAGGTTTGATGAGCAGTTCTTC.

J is TRBJ2-1 and V is TRBV2; no reliable D call. Per germline, CDR1 SNHLY and CDR2 FYNNEI. V was pared by 3 bases and J by 8 bases, with 14 bases between. The CDR3 consists of 14 residues. The CDR3 spells CASSDEASLDEQFF. CDR3 coding DNA: TGTGCCAGCAGTGATGAGGCGAGCCTGGATGAGCAGTTCTTC.

The rearrangement links TRBV5-4 to TRBJ2-4; 8 nucleotides align to TRBD1. Germline V gene sequence: CDR1 SGHNT, CDR2 YYREEE (reference sequence). V dropped 4 bases and J dropped 1; count of bases not matched to a gene: 4. The CDR3 runs to 15 residues. CDR3 loop: CASSPRGPAKNIQYF. In nucleotides, the CDR3 is TGTGCCAGCAGCCCCAGGGGGCCGGCCAAAAACATTCAGTACTTC. The full variable domain, with the rest looked up from reference TRBV5-4 and TRBJ2-4, is ETGVTQSPTHLIKTRGQQVTLRCSSQSGHNTVSWYQQALGQGPQFIFQYYREEENGRGNFPPRFSGLQFPNYSSELNVNALELDDSALYLCASSPRGPAKNIQYFGAGTRLSVL.

This chain connects TRBV10-3 to TRBJ1-1; D gene unclear. Germline V gene sequence: CDR1 ENHRY, CDR2 SYGVKD. This CDR3 contains 13 residues. V was clipped by 3 bases and J by 4 bases, with 9 bases between them. The CDR3 sequence: CAISDFGVTEAFF. The CDR3, as DNA: TGTGCCATCAGTGATTTCGGGGTCACTGAAGCTTTCTTT.

This chain links TRBV4-2 with TRBJ2-7; perhaps TRBD2 as D (6 bases). CDR1 and CDR2 from the germline V gene are LGHNA and YNFKEQ. This CDR3 comprises 16 residues. With 0 bases removed from V and 4 bases from J, the gap between germline ends came to 16 bases. CDR3 sequence (DNA): TGTGCCAGCAGCCAAGAAGGCGGGATCGGGGATTACGAGCAGTACTTC. This codes for CASSQEGGIGDYEQYF.